The source of this TCR beta chain is a study of T-cell reconstitution after alpha-beta-depleted transplantation in children. Study-wide results and caveats: In patients about two months after transplant, alpha-beta T cells reportedly arose from several hundred expanded graft clones.

Using unique molecular identifiers, the investigators prepared the TCRbeta library. Each CDR3 protein is one row after TCRdb ran MiXCR on the PCR reads. The sample yields hundreds of thousands of distinct CDR3 sequences, roughly a tenth seen once. This clonotype was seen at least ten times. Its antigen is not known. The source material was PBMCs, sampled before TCRalphabeta/CD19-depleted stem cell transplant. This TCR was recovered from a child under two years old with acute myeloid leukemia, due to receive a stem cell transplant.

This chain's CDR3 is CASSLNIVLATSTDTQYF. CDR3 DNA sequence: TGCGCCAGCAGCTTGAATATCGTACTAGCTACTAGCACAGATACGCAGTATTTT. The J gene is TRBJ2-3, the V gene TRBV5-1; D is possibly TRBD2 (6 bases). The CDR3 is 18 residues long. With 1 base removed from V and 0 bases from J, the gap between germline ends came to 18 bases. Looked up from germline, CDR1 is SGHRS and CDR2 is YFSETQ.